This is a list of T cell receptor beta chains from one sample in a study of beta chain features in type 1 diabetes. The repertoire was sequenced with immunoSEQ multiplex PCR; TCRdb's copy has only in-frame clones and lacks some. Of more than 300,000 clones listed, 10% to 15% are singletons. Sequenced material: naive CD4+ T cells from blood. These receptors all stem from a young woman with type 1 diabetes. The CDR3 runs from the conserved cysteine through the conserved F or W. A D gene is named only where the DNA matches it firmly. Size is stated for part of the rows, as once, few or many counts, or as a class when the clone is expanded.

v_call,clone_size,j_call,d_call,cdr3_nt,cdr3_aa
TRBV28,few,TRBJ2-7,-,TGTGCCAGCAGCTCAGCTGCGGTCGGAGAGCAGTACTTC,CASSSAAVGEQYF
TRBV5-4,-,TRBJ1-1,-,TGTGCCAGCAGCTTGGGCTTGGTTAGCGCTGAAGCTTTCTTT,CASSLGLVSAEAFF
TRBV28,-,TRBJ2-4,-,TGTGCCAGCAGTTTGGGAGTTTACATTCAGTACTTC,CASSLGVYIQYF
TRBV7-9,few,TRBJ1-1,-,TGTGCCAGCAGCTTAGCCGCGGGGGCTCCGATGGAAGCTTTCTTT,CASSLAAGAPMEAFF
TRBV5-1,-,TRBJ1-1,-,TGCGCCAGCAGCATTACAGGGCGAGGAGCTTTCTTT,CASSITGRGAFF
TRBV30,-,TRBJ2-5,-,TGTGCCTGGAGGAGTCTAGGAGGAGAGACCCAGTACTTC,CAWRSLGGETQYF
TRBV27,few,TRBJ2-1,TRBD1,TGTGCCAGCCGTGGGACAGGTAGTTCGAATGAGCAGTTCTTC,CASRGTGSSNEQFF
TRBV6-1,-,TRBJ1-2,-,TGTGCCAGTAAAACGGAGTACTATGGCTACACCTTC,CASKTEYYGYTF
TRBV14,-,TRBJ2-7,-,TGTGCCAGCAGCCAACTGGAGGAGCAGTACTTC,CASSQLEEQYF
TRBV30,few,TRBJ1-1,TRBD1,TGTGCCTGGATTGGACAGGGACTGAACACTGAAGCTTTCTTT,CAWIGQGLNTEAFF
TRBV4-3,few,TRBJ1-2,-,TGCGCCAGCAGCCAAGAGGAAAGAGGATATGGCTACACCTTC,CASSQEERGYGYTF
TRBV4-3,-,TRBJ1-6,TRBD1,TGCGCCAGCAGCCAACTCCTGGGACAGGGTGGGAATTCACCCCTCCACTTT,CASSQLLGQGGNSPLHF
TRBV7-2,few,TRBJ2-6,-,TGTGCCAGCAGCCCAGGCACAGGTCTCTCTGGGGCCAACGTCCTGACTTTC,CASSPGTGLSGANVLTF
TRBV5-1,few,TRBJ1-2,-,TGCGCCAGCAGCTCCGCTTTTGGAGCAAAGGGCTACACCTTC,CASSSAFGAKGYTF
TRBV4-3,few,TRBJ2-7,-,TGCGCCAGCAGCCAAGGGCCATTGACAGCCACCCGCTCCTACGAGCAGTACTTC,CASSQGPLTATRSYEQYF
TRBV5-4,-,TRBJ1-6,-,TGTGCCAGCAGCTCAGGACAGAATAATTCACCCCTCCACTTT,CASSSGQNNSPLHF